This T cell receptor (beta chain) was retrieved from a study of cytomegalovirus exposure and HLA in healthy donors. Here immunoSEQ multiplex PCR was the method, and the copy in TCRdb shows in-frame clones only, minus some. The sample has roughly 300,000 clones; roughly 87% are singletons. Trimming removed 4 bases at V and 0 bases at J, with 7 bases between. Per the germline V gene, CDR1 is SGDLS and CDR2 is YYNGEE. The CDR3 has 13 amino acids. What was sequenced was PBMCs. The gene calls are TRBV9 and TRBJ1-1; D not certain. This receptor was taken from a woman aged 25 to 39 in good health and CMV-seropositive. The CDR3 sequence: CASSRSLNTEAFF. In DNA form, the CDR3 reads TGTGCCAGCAGCCGCTCCTTGAACACTGAAGCTTTCTTT.